The entry below describes one T cell receptor (beta chain). What it recognizes is unknown. Trimming shortened V by 6 bases and J by 0 bases, and 8 bases separated the two germline ends. This CDR3 has 13 residues. Germline lookup yields CDR1 SNHLY and CDR2 FYNNEI. Unique molecular identifiers were used in preparing the TCRbeta library. TCRdb used MiXCR to reprocess the PCR reads, holding one entry per CDR3 protein. The repertoire holds about 300,000 distinct CDR3 sequences, with 9.5% to 13% as singletons. The data belong to a study of T-cell reconstitution after alpha-beta-depleted transplantation in children. Study-level findings and limits: It was newly produced T cells that mostly accounted for T-cell counts and diversity one year after transplant. The origin of alpha-beta T cells about two months after transplant was reportedly several hundred expanded graft clones. Surviving recipient T cells and thymic progenitors accounted for the high day-60 TCRbeta diversity observed in some patients.

The source was PBMCs, collected before TCRalphabeta/CD19-depleted stem cell transplant. This sequence originates from a boy under three years old with acute myeloid leukemia, due to receive a stem cell transplant. The genes are TRBV2 and TRBJ2-5; D is possibly TRBD1 or TRBD2 (5 bases each). The CDR3 region has the DNA TGTGCCAGCAGCAGGGAGTACCAAGAGACCCAGTACTTC. Amino acids: CASSREYQETQYF. The whole variable domain, remainder taken from reference TRBV2 and TRBJ2-5, is EPEVTQTPSHQVTQMGQEVILRCVPISNHLYFYWYRQILGQKVEFLVSFYNNEISEKSEIFDDQFSVERPDGSNFTLKIRSTKLEDSAMYFCASSREYQETQYFGPGTRLLVL.